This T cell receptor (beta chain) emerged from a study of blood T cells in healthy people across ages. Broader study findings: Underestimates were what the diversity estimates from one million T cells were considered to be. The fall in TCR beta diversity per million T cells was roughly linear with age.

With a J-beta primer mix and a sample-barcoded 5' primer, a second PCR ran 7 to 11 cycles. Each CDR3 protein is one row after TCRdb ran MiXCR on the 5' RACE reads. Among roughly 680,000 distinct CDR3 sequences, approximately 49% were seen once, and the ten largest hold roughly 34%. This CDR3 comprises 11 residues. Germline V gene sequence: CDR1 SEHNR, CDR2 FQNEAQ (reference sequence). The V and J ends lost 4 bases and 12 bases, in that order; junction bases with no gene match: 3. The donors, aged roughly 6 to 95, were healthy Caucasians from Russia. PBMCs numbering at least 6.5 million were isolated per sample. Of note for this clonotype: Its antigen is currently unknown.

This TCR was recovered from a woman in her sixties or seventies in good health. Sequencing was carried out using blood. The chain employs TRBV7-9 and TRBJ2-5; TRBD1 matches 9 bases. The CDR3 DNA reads TGTGCCAGCAGCTCTCGGACAGGGGAGTACTTC. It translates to CASSSRTGEYF. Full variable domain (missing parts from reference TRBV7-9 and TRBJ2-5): DTGVSQNPRHKITKRGQNVTFRCDPISEHNRLYWYRQTLGQGPEFLTYFQNEAQLEKSRLLSDRFSAERPKGSFSTLEIQRTEQGDSAMYLCASSSRTGEYFGPGTRLLVL.